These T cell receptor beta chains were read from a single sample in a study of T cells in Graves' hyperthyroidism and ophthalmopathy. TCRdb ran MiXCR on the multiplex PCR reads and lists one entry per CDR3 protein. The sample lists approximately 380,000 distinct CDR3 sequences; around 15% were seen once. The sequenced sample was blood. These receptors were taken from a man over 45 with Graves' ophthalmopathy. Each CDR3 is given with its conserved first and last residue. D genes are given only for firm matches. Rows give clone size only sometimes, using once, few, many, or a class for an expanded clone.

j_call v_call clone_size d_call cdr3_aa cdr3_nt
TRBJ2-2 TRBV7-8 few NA CASSPPRRFANTGELFF TGTGCCAGCAGCCCACCTCGACGATTCGCGAACACCGGGGAGCTGTTTTTT
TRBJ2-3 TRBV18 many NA CASSSTGTSTDTQYF TGTGCCAGCTCAAGTACAGGGACTAGCACAGATACGCAGTATTTT
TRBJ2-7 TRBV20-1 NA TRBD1 CSAAGDRGSYEQYF TGCAGTGCCGCGGGGGACAGGGGCTCCTACGAGCAGTACTTC
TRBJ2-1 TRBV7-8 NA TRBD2 CASSLAGLAHSYNEQFF TGTGCCAGCAGCTTAGCGGGACTAGCGCACTCCTACAATGAGCAGTTCTTC
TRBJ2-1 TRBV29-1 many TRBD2 CSVDPGTSGFNEQFF TGCAGCGTTGACCCCGGGACTAGCGGGTTTAATGAGCAGTTCTTC
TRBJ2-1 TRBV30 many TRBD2 CAWSVSLAGGNEQFF TGTGCCTGGAGTGTAAGTCTAGCGGGAGGGAATGAGCAGTTCTTC
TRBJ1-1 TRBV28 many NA CASSRRPGVGRTEAFF TGTGCCAGCAGCCGCCGGCCAGGGGTAGGGCGCACTGAAGCTTTCTTT
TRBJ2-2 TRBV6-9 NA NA CANTSAGGELFF TGTGCCAATACATCGGCGGGCGGGGAGCTGTTTTTT
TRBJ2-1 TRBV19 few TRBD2 CASSITGGPGNEQFF TGTGCCAGTAGTATTACGGGAGGGCCGGGCAATGAGCAGTTCTTC
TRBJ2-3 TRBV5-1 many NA CASSLENRAPRPTDTQYF TGCGCCAGCAGCTTGGAAAACCGGGCCCCGAGGCCAACAGATACGCAGTATTTT
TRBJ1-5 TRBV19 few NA CASTLRWGSNQPQHF TGTGCCAGTACCCTAAGGTGGGGGAGTAATCAGCCCCAGCATTTT
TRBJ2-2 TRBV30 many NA CAWSYERELFF TGTGCCTGGAGTTACGAGCGGGAGCTGTTTTTT
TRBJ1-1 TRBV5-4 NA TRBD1 CASSGKQGSGTEAFF TGTGCCAGCAGCGGAAAACAGGGGTCGGGGACTGAAGCTTTCTTT
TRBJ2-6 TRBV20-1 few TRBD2 CSAPSGGSGANVLTF TGCAGTGCCCCCTCGGGGGGCTCTGGGGCCAACGTCCTGACTTTC
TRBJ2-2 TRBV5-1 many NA CASSLQGFPGELFF TGCGCCAGCAGCTTACAGGGTTTCCCCGGGGAGCTGTTTTTT
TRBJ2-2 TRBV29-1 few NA CSVDLVTGNTGELFF TGCAGCGTTGATCTTGTGACAGGGAACACCGGGGAGCTGTTTTTT
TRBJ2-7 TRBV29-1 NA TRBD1 CSAGGDRGRNEQYF TGCAGCGCTGGGGGGGACAGGGGTAGAAACGAGCAGTACTTC
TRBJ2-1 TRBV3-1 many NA CASSQGRHPLEQFF TGTGCCAGCAGCCAAGGGCGACACCCTCTTGAGCAGTTCTTC
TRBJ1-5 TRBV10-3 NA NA CATGYQEQLIRPQHF TGTGCCACCGGTTACCAAGAGCAGCTCATTCGGCCCCAGCATTTT
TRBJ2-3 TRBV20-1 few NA CSASTDDTQYF TGCAGTGCTAGTACTGATGATACGCAGTATTTT
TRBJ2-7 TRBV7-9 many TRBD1 CASSEGTGRSYEQYF TGTGCCAGCAGCGAAGGGACAGGAAGGTCCTACGAGCAGTACTTC
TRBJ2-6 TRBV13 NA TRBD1 CASSPDRGPGANVLTF TGTGCCAGCAGCCCGGACAGGGGGCCTGGGGCCAACGTCCTGACTTTC
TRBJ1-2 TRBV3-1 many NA CASSQRSRGVGGYTF TGTGCCAGCAGCCAGAGGAGTCGCGGCGTGGGTGGCTACACCTTC
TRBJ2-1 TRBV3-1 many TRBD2 CASSQLLAGGNEQFF TGTGCCAGCAGCCAATTACTAGCGGGAGGAAATGAGCAGTTCTTC
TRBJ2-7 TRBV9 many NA CASGTDSSYEQYF TGTGCCAGCGGTACCGATAGCTCCTACGAGCAGTACTTC
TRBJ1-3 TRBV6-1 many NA CASSEPPGLGNTIYF TGTGCCAGCAGTGAACCACCAGGGCTTGGAAACACCATATATTTT
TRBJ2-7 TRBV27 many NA CASSLSRESYEQYF TGTGCCAGCAGTTTAAGCAGGGAATCCTACGAGCAGTACTTC
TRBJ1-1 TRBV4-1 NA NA CASSQVYEPGPGWTEAFF TGCGCCAGCAGCCAAGTTTATGAACCCGGCCCTGGATGGACTGAAGCTTTCTTT
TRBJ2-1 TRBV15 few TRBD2 CATTGGGLREQFF TGTGCCACCACCGGGGGGGGTCTTCGGGAGCAGTTCTTC
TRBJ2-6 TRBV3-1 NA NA CASSQPAGAGANVLTF TGTGCCAGCAGCCAACCAGCAGGGGCTGGGGCCAACGTCCTGACTTTC
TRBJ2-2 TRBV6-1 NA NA CASSEVSNTGELFF TGTGCCAGCAGTGAAGTCTCGAACACCGGGGAGCTGTTTTTT
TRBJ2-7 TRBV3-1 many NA CASSLSFGKGSYEQYF TGTGCCAGCAGCCTCTCCTTTGGAAAGGGGTCCTACGAGCAGTACTTC
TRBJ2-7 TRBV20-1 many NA CSAAGGSYEQYF TGCAGTGCTGCAGGGGGGTCCTACGAGCAGTACTTC
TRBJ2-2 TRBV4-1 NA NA CASRAYDTGELFF TGCGCCAGCAGAGCGTACGACACCGGGGAGCTGTTTTTT
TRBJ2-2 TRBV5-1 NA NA CASSERSTGELFF TGCGCCAGCAGTGAACGGAGCACCGGGGAGCTGTTTTTT
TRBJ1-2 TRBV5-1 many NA CASSFSGSSINYGYTF TGCGCCAGCAGCTTCTCTGGGAGTTCCATAAACTATGGCTACACCTTC
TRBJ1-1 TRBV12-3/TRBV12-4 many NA CASSLTTGSEAFF TGTGCCAGCAGCCTCACAACCGGGAGTGAAGCTTTCTTT
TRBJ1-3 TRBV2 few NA CASSELVTGNTIYF TGTGCCAGCAGTGAATTGGTGACTGGAAACACCATATATTTT
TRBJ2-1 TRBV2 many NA CASSEGGYNEQFF TGTGCCAGCAGTGAAGGGGGCTACAATGAGCAGTTCTTC
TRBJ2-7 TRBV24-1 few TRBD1 CATAGQGYEQYF TGTGCCACCGCAGGACAGGGCTACGAGCAGTACTTC